Below are 13 T cell receptor beta chains sequenced from a single sample in a study of glioma-infiltrating T cells. Amplification of TCR alpha and beta CDR3 regions from RNA used iRepertoire nested multiplex PCR. TCRdb ran MiXCR on the multiplex PCR reads and lists one entry per CDR3 protein. The table lists about 180,000 distinct CDR3 sequences, approximately 40% of them singletons. Sequencing was performed on glioma tissue, nonneoplastic brain tissue, or PBMCs (not recorded which). These receptors originate from a human donor with low-grade glioma or glioblastoma, undergoing nonglioma brain surgery, or in good health (not recorded which).

In regard to this clonotype: A much larger clone differs from this one at a single base, so this may be a read error. In DNA, the CDR3 is TGTGCCAGCAGCTTTGATACAGGGGGGTCCTACACCTTC. Its protein product is CASSFDTGGSYTF. V gene TRBV7-3 combines with J gene TRBJ1-2, with 8 bases matching TRBD1. After removal of 3 bases from V and 10 bases from J, the junction contained 7 bases not matched to a gene. The germline CDR1 and CDR2 sequences are SGHTA and FQGTGA. The CDR3 has 13 residues.

On this clonotype itself: A much larger clone is a single base away; this may be a read error. The chain employs TRBV20-1 and TRBJ2-5, with a possible D match to TRBD2 (6 bases). Germline lookup yields CDR1 DFQATT and CDR2 SNEGSKA (reference sequence). The V and J ends lost 7 bases and 5 bases respectively, with 26 bases between them. The CDR3 contains 16 residues. The CDR3 DNA follows: TGCAGTGGTAGGTGGAGGGGTCCCCAAACTGGGGAGACCCAGTACTTC. This codes for CSGRWRGPQTGETQYF.

This clonotype was recorded at least ten times. The chain has TRBV27 and TRBJ2-1; D call uncertain. This CDR3 contains 15 residues. From germline, CDR1 is MNHEY and CDR2 SMNVEV (reference sequence). V lost 7 bases to trimming and J lost 4 bases, with 17 bases between them. The chain's CDR3 is CASKDPATSYNEQFF. The CDR3 DNA reads as TGTGCCAGCAAGGACCCCGCAACTTCATACAATGAGCAGTTCTTC.

The chain recombines TRBV29-1 with TRBJ2-1, with TRBD2 matching over 12 bases. The CDR3 is 13 residues long. V trimming: 4 bases; J trimming: 9 bases; junction bases outside the gene matches: 4. CDR1 SQVTM and CDR2 ANQGSEA come from the germline V gene. The CDR3 reads CSVVTSGGGEQFF. The CDR3 nucleotides read TGCAGCGTTGTGACTAGCGGGGGTGGTGAGCAGTTCTTC.

This chain uses TRBV28 with TRBJ2-6, with D perhaps matching TRBD1 (5 bases). Between the trimmed V and J ends, which lost 6 bases and 1 base, there was a span of 13 bases. Germline loops: CDR1 MDHEN, CDR2 SYDVKM. There are 16 residues in the CDR3. The CDR3 loop is CASSPQGFSGANVLTF. CDR3 nucleotide sequence: TGTGCCAGCAGCCCTCAGGGATTTTCTGGGGCCAACGTCCTGACTTTC.

Concerning this clonotype: This may stem from a read error, because a much larger clone lies one nucleotide away. This chain connects TRBV19 to TRBJ1-2, with 7 bases that match TRBD1. CDR1 is LNHDA and CDR2 is SQIVND in the germline V gene (reference sequence). Trimming removed 9 bases from V and 5 bases from J; junction bases left unmatched: 6. The CDR3 extends over 12 amino acids. CDR3 nucleotide sequence: TGTGCCAGCCAGACAGGGAAATATGGCTACACCTTC. This sequence encodes CASQTGKYGYTF.

A note on this clonotype: Lacking the conserved final phenylalanine or tryptophan, this CDR3 likely reflects a read error. The chain recombines TRBV2 with TRBJ2-7; D is undetermined. The germline V gene has CDR1 SNHLY and CDR2 FYNNEI. CDR3 length: 12 amino acids. With 6 bases removed from V and 2 bases from J, the gap between germline ends came to 8 bases. CDR3: CASRGSTYEQYL. The CDR3 nucleotides are TGTGCCAGCAGGGGGTCGACCTACGAGCAGTACCTC.

Of note for this clonotype: With a much larger clone just one base away, this may be a read error. The chain couples TRBV7-6 to TRBJ1-5; D ambiguous. From germline, CDR1 is SGHVS and CDR2 FNYEAQ. The CDR3 contains 15 residues. Here the CDR3 reads CASSLVGGSNQPHHF. The CDR3 nucleotides are TGTGCCAGCAGCTTAGTGGGTGGTAGCAATCAGCCCCATCATTTT.

The V call is TRBV7-8, the J call TRBJ2-1; 7 bases line up with TRBD1. CDR1 SGHVS and CDR2 FQNEAQ come from the germline V gene. The CDR3 has 13 residues. The V segment lost 8 bases and the J segment 9 bases; nucleotides outside the gene matches: 10. The CDR3 loop reads CASDTGAATEQFF. In DNA, the CDR3 is TGTGCCAGCGATACAGGGGCTGCGACTGAGCAGTTCTTC. Full variable domain (outside the CDR3, taken from reference TRBV7-8 and TRBJ2-1): GAGVSQSPRYKVAKRGQDVALRCDPISGHVSLFWYQQALGQGPEFLTYFQNEAQLDKSGLPSDRFFAERPEGSVSTLKIQRTQQEDSAVYLCASDTGAATEQFFGPGTRLTVL.

The genes are TRBV2 and TRBJ2-5; TRBD2 matches 7 bases. The CDR3 covers 13 residues. V trimming: 3 bases; J trimming: 9 bases; junction bases outside the gene matches: 7. The V gene's germline CDR1 is SNHLY and CDR2 FYNNEI. This chain's CDR3 is CASSDSREEAQYF. CDR3 bases: TGTGCCAGCAGTGATTCTCGGGAGGAGGCCCAGTACTTC.

Turning to this clonotype: This may arise from a read error, as a much more abundant clone is one base away. The V and J genes are TRBV7-9 and TRBJ1-1; D may be TRBD1 (6 bases). The V end lost 5 bases, the J end lost 13 bases, and 14 bases lay between the germline ends. The germline V gene has CDR1 SEHNR and CDR2 FQNEAQ (reference sequence). This CDR3 has 11 residues. Written as DNA, the CDR3 is TGTGCCAGCAGCGAAGGACAGAAAGATTTCTTT. Translated: CASSEGQKDFF.

The chain recombines TRBV20-1 with TRBJ2-5, with D possibly called TRBD1 or TRBD2 (5 bases each). CDR1 and CDR2 (germline): DFQATT, SNEGSKA (reference sequence). The ends were cut back, 0 bases at V and 1 base at J, with 9 bases in the middle. The CDR3 is made up of 14 amino acids. For the CDR3, the DNA is TGCAGTGCTAGAGACGGGACGGCCCAAGAGACCCAGTACTTC. Protein product: CSARDGTAQETQYF.

This clonotype was counted a few times. V and J are TRBV30 and TRBJ2-3, with D maybe TRBD1 (5 bases). The germline V gene encodes CDR1 GTSNPN and CDR2 SVGIG (reference sequence). The CDR3 contains 15 residues. V lost 3 bases and J 4 bases, leaving 17 bases between the germline ends. CDR3 nucleotide sequence: TGTGCCTGGAGCCTAGGGCTAGTAGGGGCAGATACGCAGTATTTT. It translates to CAWSLGLVGADTQYF.